The 7 T cell receptor beta chains below all came from one sample that was sequenced in a study of T cell repertoires in cytomegalovirus infection. TCRdb reprocessed the reads via MiXCR and lists one record per CDR3 protein. This sample yields approximately 490,000 distinct CDR3 sequences, of which about 11% are seen a single time; about a tenth belongs to the top ten. Sequencing was performed on PBMCs. These receptor sequences come from a human donor in good health (CMV status not recorded). Some clones in this sample may be carry-over from other donors' samples.

This clonotype was recorded many times. V and J are TRBV19 and TRBJ2-6; tentatively, D is TRBD1 or TRBD2 (6 bases each). Germline-derived CDR1 and CDR2 are LNHDA and SQIVND (reference sequence). The CDR3 sequence is 16 residues long. V dropped 1 base and J dropped 4 bases, with 11 bases sitting between them. CDR3 sequence reads: CASSIGGALGANVLTF. In DNA, the CDR3 is TGTGCCAGTAGTATAGGGGGGGCATTGGGGGCCAACGTCCTGACTTTC.

The chain has TRBV5-1 and TRBJ2-7; possible D gene TRBD2, 6 bases. The V end lost 0 bases, the J end lost 1 base, and 11 bases lay between the germline ends. The CDR3 covers 15 residues. Germline V gene data show CDR1 as SGHRS and CDR2 as YFSETQ. CDR3 loop: CASSLGRAGSYEQYF. The DNA of the CDR3 is TGCGCCAGCAGCTTGGGCAGGGCGGGGTCCTACGAGCAGTACTTC.

This clonotype occurred many times. The chain uses TRBV7-6 and TRBJ1-2; D is perhaps TRBD1 (5 bases). The V gene lost 1 base and the J gene lost 7 bases, with 16 bases spanning the gap. This CDR3 spans 15 amino acids. CDR1 SGHVS and CDR2 FNYEAQ come from the germline V gene. CDR3 residues: CASSLDSGRGVGYTF. DNA of the CDR3: TGTGCCAGCAGCTTAGATTCCGGCCGAGGGGTTGGCTACACCTTC. The whole variable domain, filled in from reference TRBV7-6 and TRBJ1-2, reads GAGVSQSPRYKVTKRGQDVALRCDPISGHVSLYWYRQALGQGPEFLTYFNYEAQQDKSGLPNDRFSAERPEGSISTLTIQRTEQRDSAMYRCASSLDSGRGVGYTFGSGTRLTVV.

There are a few counts of this clonotype. The J gene is TRBJ2-5, the V gene TRBV20-1; D unclear. From germline, CDR1 is DFQATT and CDR2 SNEGSKA (reference sequence). Trimming shortened V by 5 bases and J by 6 bases, and 10 bases separated the two germline ends. This CDR3 comprises 11 residues. In DNA, the CDR3 is TGCAGTGCTTATCGTGGGAAGACCCAGTACTTC. It translates to CSAYRGKTQYF.

The J gene is TRBJ2-6, the V gene TRBV29-1, with D possibly being TRBD1 (6 bases). The ends were cut back, 7 bases at V and 4 bases at J, with 17 bases in the middle. The CDR3 covers 15 residues. CDR1 is SQVTM, CDR2 ANQGSEA, per germline. In nucleotides, the CDR3 is TGCAGCGCAAGGGAACAGGGAACCGGGGCCAACGTCCTGACTTTC. Translated: CSAREQGTGANVLTF. Together with reference TRBV29-1 and TRBJ2-6, the CDR3 gives the full variable domain: SAVISQKPSRDICQRGTSLTIQCQVDSQVTMMFWYRQQPGQSLTLIATANQGSEATYESGFVIDKFPISRPNLTFSTLTVSNMSPEDSSIYLCSAREQGTGANVLTFGAGSRLTVL.

This clonotype was recorded many times. This sequence joins TRBV27 and TRBJ1-1; TRBD1 is a possible D gene (5 bases). The length of the CDR3 is 13 residues. Trimming removed 5 bases at V and 4 bases at J, with 11 bases between. Germline assignment: CDR1 MNHEY and CDR2 SMNVEV (reference sequence). CDR3 loop: CASSRQWGTEAFF. In nucleotides, the CDR3 is TGTGCCAGCAGTCGACAGTGGGGCACTGAAGCTTTCTTT.

This clonotype has ten or more counts. The chain is built from TRBV7-2 and TRBJ1-3, with a possible D match to TRBD1 (6 bases). The V end lost 0 bases, the J end lost 7 bases, and 16 bases lay between the germline ends. The germline CDR1 and CDR2 sequences are SGHTA and FQGNSA. CDR3 length: 16 amino acids. This chain's CDR3 is CASSLAFTGSGNTIYF. CDR3 bases: TGTGCCAGCAGCTTAGCCTTTACAGGGTCGGGGAACACCATATATTTT. Drawing the rest from reference TRBV7-2 and TRBJ1-3, the complete variable domain is GAGVSQSPSNKVTEKGKDVELRCDPISGHTALYWYRQSLGQGLEFLIYFQGNSAPDKSGLPSDRFSAERTGGSVSTLTIQRTQQEDSAVYLCASSLAFTGSGNTIYFGEGSWLTVV.